This T cell receptor (beta chain) was identified during a study of early T cells in non-severe SARS-CoV-2 infection. In the library, individual cDNA molecules carried attached unique molecular identifiers. TCRdb reanalysed the 5' RACE reads using MiXCR and keeps one entry per CDR3 protein. The data show about 50,000 distinct CDR3 sequences, around 16% seen once. This TCR was sampled from an adult who was a healthcare worker with PCR-confirmed SARS-CoV-2 infection or an uninfected control (not recorded which). Here the sequenced sample was whole blood, taken at baseline.

CDR3 amino acids: CASSLRQGGPNTEAFF. CDR3 nucleotide sequence: TGTGCCAGCAGCTTGAGACAGGGGGGACCGAACACTGAAGCTTTCTTT. V is TRBV5-8 and J is TRBJ1-1, with TRBD1 matching 9 bases. Germline CDR1 reads SGHTS; CDR2 reads YDEGEE. The CDR3 runs to 16 residues. The V gene end was trimmed by 1 base and the J gene end by 1 base; junction bases not matched to a gene: 5.